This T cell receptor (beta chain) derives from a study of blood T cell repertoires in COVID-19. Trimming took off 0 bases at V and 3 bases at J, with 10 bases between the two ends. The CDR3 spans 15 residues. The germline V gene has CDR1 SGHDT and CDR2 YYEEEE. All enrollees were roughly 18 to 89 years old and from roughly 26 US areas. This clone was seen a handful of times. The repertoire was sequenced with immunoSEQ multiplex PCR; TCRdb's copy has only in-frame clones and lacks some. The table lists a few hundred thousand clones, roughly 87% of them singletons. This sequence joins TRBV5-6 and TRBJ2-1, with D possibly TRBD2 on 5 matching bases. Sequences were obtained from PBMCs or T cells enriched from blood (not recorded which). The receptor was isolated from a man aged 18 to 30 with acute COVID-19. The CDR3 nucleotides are TGTGCCAGCAGCTTGGGTGGGAGCGGCTACAATGAGCAGTTCTTC. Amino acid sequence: CASSLGGSGYNEQFF.